The clone carrying this T cell receptor (beta chain) was counted a single time. Its specificity is unknown. Libraries were prepared by immunoSEQ multiplex PCR; TCRdb keeps only in-frame clonotypes and omits some of them. This table holds about 99,000 clones, nearly 90% found once. The entry originates in a study of T cell responses to AZD1222 COVID-19 vaccine. General study points: A mostly white British donor set with more females was recruited, and clonal diversity was possibly underestimated. Among spike-specific TCRs, nearly half reportedly target unmutated variant regions. Spike was spanned by vaccine-associated CD4 TCRs, which were dominant at 160-218 and 743-854. Baseline serology detected seropositivity in only five to seven AZD1222 recipients.

With 4 bases clipped from V and 2 bases from J, the junction kept 15 bases outside the gene matches. The germline V gene encodes CDR1 SGHVS and CDR2 FQNEAQ. The CDR3 has 19 amino acids. Sequenced here: peripheral blood, sampled on day 0 of AZD1222 vaccination. The rearrangement links TRBV7-8 to TRBJ2-1, with TRBD2 identical over 9 bases. This TCR derives from an adult in good health. The CDR3 sequence is CASSSPLPTSGGAYNEQFF. The DNA for the CDR3 is TGTGCCAGCAGCTCCCCGCTCCCGACTAGCGGAGGCGCCTACAATGAGCAGTTCTTC.